The rows below give T cell receptor beta chains drawn from one sample of a study of STAT5B mutations in CD4+ large granular lymphocyte leukemia. The assay was immunoSEQ multiplex PCR, and TCRdb's table has in-frame clones only and misses some. The sample records tens of thousands of clones, about four fifths being singletons. The source material was CD4+ T cells from blood buffy coats. These receptors were taken from a human donor in good health. Both conserved end residues are part of each CDR3. The order of the fields is clone size, D gene, J gene, V gene, CDR3 DNA, CDR3 protein. A D gene is named only where the DNA matches it firmly. Not all rows give a size; the values are once, few, many and, for expanded clones, a class.

>once|-|TRBJ1-4|TRBV6-5
TGTGCCAGCAGTTACGGGAGCACAACTAATGAAAAACTGTTTTTT
CASSYGSTTNEKLFF
>-|-|TRBJ2-2|TRBV19
TGTGCCAGTAGTATGTTGGTATCCGGGGAGCTGTTTTTT
CASSMLVSGELFF
>-|TRBD1|TRBJ2-2|TRBV7-2
TGTGCCAGCAGCCGAGACAGGGTAGACACCGGGGAGCTGTTTTTT
CASSRDRVDTGELFF
>-|-|TRBJ2-1|TRBV30
TGTGCCTGGAGCGGGGTTTACAATGAGCAGTTCTTC
CAWSGVYNEQFF
>-|-|TRBJ2-6|TRBV30
TGTGCCTGGAGGACTGTATATTCTGGGGCCAACGTCCTGACTTTC
CAWRTVYSGANVLTF
>-|-|TRBJ2-5|TRBV28
TGTGCCAGCAGTTTTGGCACGCGGGGACCGGAAGAGACCCAGTACTTC
CASSFGTRGPEETQYF
>-|-|TRBJ1-2|TRBV4-3
TGCGCCAGCAGCCATACCAGGGATATTAGCTACACCTTC
CASSHTRDISYTF
>few|-|TRBJ1-4|TRBV7-2
TGTGCCAGCAGCCCCGGTCGTGGGCCTAATGAAAAACTGTTTTTT
CASSPGRGPNEKLFF
>-|-|TRBJ2-5|TRBV18
TGTGCCAGCTCACCGAGGCAGCAAGAGACCCAGTACTTC
CASSPRQQETQYF
>-|TRBD1|TRBJ1-2|TRBV9
TGTGCCAGCAGCGTAGGGACAGGGGGATTGAACTATGGCTACACCTTC
CASSVGTGGLNYGYTF
>-|TRBD1|TRBJ1-1|TRBV19
TGTGCCAGTAGCGGACAGGGGGCGGTTGAAGCTTTCTTT
CASSGQGAVEAFF
>-|-|TRBJ2-6|TRBV6-1
TGTGCCAGCAGTGAAGTCCCGAATTCTGGGGCCAACGTCCTGACTTTC
CASSEVPNSGANVLTF
>-|TRBD2|TRBJ2-3|TRBV10-3
TGTGCCATCAGTGAGTCTCTAGCGGGAGTGGGCACAGATACGCAGTATTTT
CAISESLAGVGTDTQYF
>-|TRBD2|TRBJ2-3|TRBV5-6
TGTGCCAGCAGCTTTAAGGCTCTTGCGAGAGCGGGGGATACGCAGTATTTT
CASSFKALARAGDTQYF
>-|-|TRBJ2-3|TRBV18
TGTGCCAGCTCCCCCGGGACGGCGCAGTTTGATACGCAGTATTTT
CASSPGTAQFDTQYF
>-|-|TRBJ1-4|TRBV19
TGTGCCATACCAGTGGGGGGTATTGGGGAAAAACTGTTTTTT
CAIPVGGIGEKLFF
>-|TRBD2|TRBJ2-2|TRBV4-3
TGCGCCAGCAGACCTCGGGAGGGGGTGACCGGGGAGCTGTTTTTT
CASRPREGVTGELFF
>-|-|TRBJ1-1|TRBV5-1
TGCGCCAGCAGACCAGGGGTTGAGAACACTGAAGCTTTCTTT
CASRPGVENTEAFF
>-|-|TRBJ2-3|TRBV7-9
TGTGCCAGCAGCCAGGAGAGGGGCACAGATACGCAGTATTTT
CASSQERGTDTQYF